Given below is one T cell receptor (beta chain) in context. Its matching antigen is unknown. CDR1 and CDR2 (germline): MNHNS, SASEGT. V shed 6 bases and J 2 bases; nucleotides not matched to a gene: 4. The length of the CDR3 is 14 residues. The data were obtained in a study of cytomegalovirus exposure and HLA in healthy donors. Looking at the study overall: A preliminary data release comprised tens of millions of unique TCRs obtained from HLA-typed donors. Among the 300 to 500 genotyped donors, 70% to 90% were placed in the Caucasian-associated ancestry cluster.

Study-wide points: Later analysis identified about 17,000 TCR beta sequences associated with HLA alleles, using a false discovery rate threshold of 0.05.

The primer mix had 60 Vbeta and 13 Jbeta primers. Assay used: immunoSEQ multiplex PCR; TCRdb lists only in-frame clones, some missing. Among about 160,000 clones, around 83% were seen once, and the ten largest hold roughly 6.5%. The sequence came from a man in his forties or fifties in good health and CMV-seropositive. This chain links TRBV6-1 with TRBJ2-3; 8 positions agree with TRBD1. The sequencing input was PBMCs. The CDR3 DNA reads TGTGCCAGCAGGGGACAGGACTTCACAGATACGCAGTATTTT. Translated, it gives CASRGQDFTDTQYF.